This note documents a single TCR beta chain sequence. No antigen is known for it. As for time point: baseline pretreatment blood. Treatment here: 15 Gy SBRT to primary tumor, nephrectomy 4 weeks later. Serial blood draws occurred at baseline and 2 and 4 weeks post-SBRT. Clear cell pathology was present in this patient's renal cell carcinoma. These data come from a study of radiation and T cells in renal cell carcinoma. Study-level points and caveats: Top tumor clonotypes rose in blood 2 weeks post-radiation, then contracted. Baseline intratumoral clonotype presence is unknown without pretreatment biopsies.

Clones were read by immunoSEQ multiplex PCR, and TCRdb kept only the in-frame ones, dropping some. The table records about 49,000 clones, roughly 80% of them present only once. This TCR derives from a woman aged 70 to 79 with renal cell carcinoma. The sequencing used blood, collected from a patient whose treatment included radiotherapy and nephrectomy.

The CDR3 spells CASNPDSRYGYTF. Written as DNA, the CDR3 is TGTGCCAGCAACCCGGACAGCCGCTATGGCTACACCTTC. V and J are TRBV6-6 and TRBJ1-2; TRBD1 might be the D (6 bases). Germline V lookup: CDR1 MNHNY, CDR2 SVGAGI (reference sequence). With 7 bases removed from V and 4 bases from J, the gap between germline ends came to 13 bases. This CDR3 is 13 amino acids long.